The 29 T cell receptor beta chains reported below all come from one sample, sequenced in a study of CD4+ T cells in melanoma. Clones were read by immunoSEQ multiplex PCR, and TCRdb kept only the in-frame ones, dropping some. The data contain thousands of clones, about 71% of them seen just once; the ten biggest clones take up roughly 22%. Source material: cells from a culture (not recorded whether cultured in vitro). The origin of the receptors is a human donor with melanoma.

The chain joins TRBV2 to TRBJ1-4; D remains unclear. Germline loops: CDR1 SNHLY, CDR2 FYNNEI. The CDR3 covers 11 residues. The V end lost 6 bases, the J end lost 8 bases, and 7 bases lay between the germline ends. CDR3 protein: CASRDGEKLFF. CDR3 bases: TGTGCCAGCAGGGACGGGGAAAAACTGTTTTTT.

The CDR3 sequence is CSASPLARETQYF. The CDR3 nucleotides are TGCAGTGCTAGTCCACTAGCGAGGGAGACCCAGTACTTC. The chain employs TRBV20-1 and TRBJ2-5, with TRBD2 matching 7 bases. The CDR3 sequence is 13 residues long. Unmatched junction bases numbered 6, after V lost 3 bases and J lost 5 bases. Germline lookup yields CDR1 DFQATT and CDR2 SNEGSKA (reference sequence).

By sample share, this clone is medium-sized. J is TRBJ2-1 and V is TRBV27; D not certain. This CDR3 is built from 13 residues. CDR1 and CDR2 from the germline V gene are MNHEY and SMNVEV (reference sequence). V lost 2 bases and J 0 bases, leaving 2 bases between the germline ends. CDR3: CASSLVSYNEQFF. The CDR3 nucleotides read TGTGCCAGCAGTTTAGTCTCCTACAATGAGCAGTTCTTC.

The chain combines TRBV19 with TRBJ1-4; tentative D call: TRBD1 (6 bases). Trimming left V 4 bases short and J 8 bases short, with 17 bases between. The length of the CDR3 is 15 residues. Germline V gene sequence: CDR1 LNHDA, CDR2 SQIVND (reference sequence). In nucleotides, the CDR3 is TGTGCCAGTAGTAGAACCAGGGGAAGGACCGAAAAACTGTTTTTT. Translating gives CASSRTRGRTEKLFF.

The chain joins TRBV7-9 to TRBJ2-5; tentatively, D is TRBD1 or TRBD2 (5 bases each). Germline V gives CDR1 SEHNR, CDR2 FQNEAQ (reference sequence). CDR3 length equals 14 residues. V shed 5 bases and J shed 1 base, with 11 bases lying between them. In DNA, the CDR3 is TGTGCCAGCAGCATGGGACGGACCCAAGAGACCCAGTACTTC. The encoded protein is CASSMGRTQETQYF.

This clone was picked up a small number of times. The chain uses TRBV29-1 and TRBJ2-2; D remains ambiguous. Germline-derived CDR1 and CDR2 are SQVTM and ANQGSEA. V lost 4 bases, J lost 3 bases, and 6 bases lay in between. This CDR3 has 12 residues. CDR3 sequence: CSVGKDTGELFF. CDR3 bases: TGCAGCGTTGGGAAGGACACCGGGGAGCTGTTTTTT.

This clone was observed once. This sequence joins TRBV27 and TRBJ2-1; 7 positions agree with TRBD1. CDR1 MNHEY and CDR2 SMNVEV come from the germline V gene (reference sequence). V shed 3 bases, J shed 3 bases, and the junction held 8 bases outside the gene matches. The CDR3 has 16 amino acids. CDR3 sequence: CASSFSRDRLYNEQFF. In DNA form, the CDR3 reads TGTGCCAGCAGTTTCTCACGGGACAGACTCTACAATGAGCAGTTCTTC.

The rearrangement links TRBV7-9 to TRBJ1-2; D uncertain. Germline CDR1 is SEHNR and CDR2 is FQNEAQ (reference sequence). V was cut by 3 bases and J by 0 bases, with 5 bases left in between. This CDR3 has 13 amino acids. The CDR3, as DNA: TGTGCCAGCAGCTTTCAGTCTAACTATGGCTACACCTTC. Protein: CASSFQSNYGYTF.

This clone has only one observation. The V and J genes are TRBV9 and TRBJ1-3; perhaps TRBD1 as D (6 bases). The CDR3 spans 15 residues. V shed 4 bases and J shed 0 bases, with 11 bases lying between them. The germline CDR1 and CDR2 sequences are SGDLS and YYNGEE. The DNA for the CDR3 is TGTGCCAGCAGCCCCCAAGGGGGCTCTGGAAACACCATATATTTT. The encoded protein is CASSPQGGSGNTIYF.

V gene TRBV2 combines with J gene TRBJ1-4, with TRBD1 as a possible D gene (6 bases). Germline loops: CDR1 SNHLY, CDR2 FYNNEI. V was pared by 11 bases and J by 7 bases, with 29 bases between. This CDR3 comprises 17 residues. The CDR3 spells CAGTDSTSLPAGEKLFF. The DNA of the CDR3 is TGTGCCGGAACGGACAGCACTTCATTACCGGCGGGTGAAAAACTGTTTTTT. The entire variable domain, with the rest obtained from reference TRBV2 and TRBJ1-4, is as follows: EPEVTQTPSHQVTQMGQEVILRCVPISNHLYFYWYRQILGQKVEFLVSFYNNEISEKSEIFDDQFSVERPDGSNFTLKIRSTKLEDSAMYFCAGTDSTSLPAGEKLFFGSGTQLSVL.

The CDR3 sequence is CASSYGGNGNQPQHF. For the CDR3, the DNA is TGTGCCAGCAGTTACGGGGGTAACGGGAATCAGCCCCAGCATTTT. The rearrangement joins TRBV6-6 to TRBJ1-5; maybe TRBD1 (5 bases). Deletions cut 2 bases from V and 4 bases from J, with 12 bases between. This CDR3 is 15 amino acids long. Germline CDR1 reads MNHNY; CDR2 reads SVGAGI (reference sequence).

This sequence joins TRBV27 and TRBJ1-2; tentatively, D is TRBD1 (5 bases). CDR1 and CDR2 from the germline V gene are MNHEY and SMNVEV (reference sequence). The CDR3 sequence is 15 residues long. Deletions cut 2 bases from V and 4 bases from J, with 14 bases between. CDR3 region: CASSLGMDGGYGYTF. CDR3 nucleotides: TGTGCCAGCAGTTTAGGGATGGATGGGGGCTATGGCTACACCTTC.

The V and J genes are TRBV6-5 and TRBJ1-2; 8 bases line up with TRBD1. Per the germline V gene, CDR1 is MNHEY and CDR2 is SVGAGI. The V segment lost 4 bases and the J segment 7 bases; nucleotides outside the gene matches: 11. The CDR3 contains 15 residues. The chain's CDR3 is CASSFLTGADSGYTF. The CDR3 nucleotides read TGTGCCAGCAGTTTCCTGACAGGGGCAGACTCTGGCTACACCTTC.

The rearrangement joins TRBV10-2 to TRBJ2-2; 7 bases align to TRBD2. Germline assignment: CDR1 WSHSY and CDR2 SAAADI. This CDR3 comprises 15 residues. With 4 bases clipped from V and 3 bases from J, the junction kept 5 bases outside the gene matches. The CDR3: CASSVSRGDTGELFF. The CDR3, as DNA: TGCGCCAGCAGTGTATCTCGGGGGGACACCGGGGAGCTGTTTTTT.

The V gene is TRBV27, the J gene TRBJ1-2; D is unclear. The CDR3 is 11 residues long. Trimming shortened V by 5 bases and J by 8 bases, and 9 bases separated the two germline ends. Germline values: CDR1 MNHEY, CDR2 SMNVEV (reference sequence). CDR3 residues: CASSQGGGYTF. The CDR3 DNA reads TGTGCCAGCAGTCAAGGAGGGGGCTACACCTTC.

The rearrangement joins TRBV6-6 to TRBJ2-7; 7 bases are shared with TRBD1. The CDR3 has 13 residues. V was pared by 7 bases and J by 6 bases, with 9 bases of the junction left unmatched. From germline, CDR1 is MNHNY and CDR2 SVGAGI (reference sequence). This CDR3 is CASTQHRDSEQYF. CDR3 bases: TGTGCCAGCACTCAACACCGGGACAGCGAGCAGTACTTC.

This chain joins TRBV11-3 and TRBJ2-4; 10 bases map to TRBD1. Germline CDR1 reads SGHNT; CDR2 reads YENEEA. The CDR3 sequence is 19 residues long. Germline trimming cut 5 bases from V and 0 bases from J; bases unmatched to any gene: 13. The CDR3 spells CASSLPGQGNRVAKNIQYF. The CDR3 coding sequence is TGTGCCAGCAGCCTTCCGGGACAGGGGAATAGGGTAGCCAAAAACATTCAGTACTTC.

By share of the sample, this clone is medium-sized. The chain employs TRBV4-1 and TRBJ1-2, with TRBD1 matching over 12 bases. The CDR3 sequence is 17 residues long. Germline loops: CDR1 MGHRA, CDR2 YSYEKL. J gave up 8 bases and V 0 bases, and 10 bases lay outside the gene matches. CDR3 DNA sequence: TGCGCCAGCAGCCAAGATGTTGGGACAGGGGGCGCGAGGGGCTACACCTTC. This codes for CASSQDVGTGGARGYTF.

The CDR3 reads CASSGGYEQYF. Here the CDR3 DNA reads TGTGCCAGCAGTGGGGGGTACGAGCAGTACTTC. The chain links TRBV2 to TRBJ2-7, with D possibly called TRBD1 or TRBD2 (5 bases each). Trimming removed 4 bases from V and 4 bases from J, with 5 bases in between. This CDR3 is built from 11 residues. Germline lookup yields CDR1 SNHLY and CDR2 FYNNEI.

This chain connects TRBV19 to TRBJ2-3; D may be TRBD2 (6 bases). Trimming took 3 bases from V and 4 from J, leaving 8 bases between them. The CDR3 spans 13 residues. Germline values: CDR1 LNHDA, CDR2 SQIVND (reference sequence). The DNA of the CDR3 is TGTGCCAGTAGTATTTCGGGGGCAGATACGCAGTATTTT. Its protein is CASSISGADTQYF.

This clone was observed a few times. The rearrangement uses TRBV12-3 or TRBV12-4 and TRBJ1-1; D gene uncertain. Trimming cost V 2 bases and J 2 bases, with 6 bases left between them. This CDR3 is 13 amino acids long. The CDR3 protein is CASSLLTNTEAFF. CDR3 nucleotides: TGTGCCAGCAGTTTACTAACCAACACTGAAGCTTTCTTT.

The rearrangement uses TRBV4-3 and TRBJ2-7; 11 bases align to TRBD2. The CDR3 has 15 residues. The V gene's germline CDR1 is LGHNA and CDR2 YSLEER. Germline trimming cut 1 base from V and 4 bases from J; bases unmatched to any gene: 3. The CDR3 is CASSQAGTSGYEQYF. Written as DNA, the CDR3 is TGCGCCAGCAGCCAAGCAGGGACTAGCGGTTACGAGCAGTACTTC.

This chain connects TRBV10-2 to TRBJ1-5; D ambiguous. Trimming removed 2 bases at V and 0 bases at J, with 8 bases between. The CDR3 runs 15 residues. Germline loops: CDR1 WSHSY, CDR2 SAAADI. Here the CDR3 reads CASSERKYSNQPQHF. CDR3 bases: TGCGCCAGCAGTGAGAGGAAATATAGCAATCAGCCCCAGCATTTT.

The genes are TRBV29-1 and TRBJ2-1; D is undetermined. The V gene's germline CDR1 is SQVTM and CDR2 ANQGSEA. The CDR3 is 13 residues long. Between the trimmed V and J ends, which lost 4 bases and 3 bases, there was a span of 10 bases. CDR3 sequence reads: CSVAGVNYNEQFF. The CDR3 bases are TGCAGCGTTGCCGGAGTTAACTACAATGAGCAGTTCTTC.

In DNA form, the CDR3 reads TGTGCCAGCAGTTTCCCAATAGCTGGCTACACCTTC. Protein: CASSFPIAGYTF. This rearrangement joins TRBV28 to TRBJ1-2, with D unresolved. The CDR3 sequence is 12 residues long. CDR1 and CDR2 from the germline V gene are MDHEN and SYDVKM. The V gene lost 3 bases and the J gene lost 7 bases, with 9 bases spanning the gap.

Regarding this clone: Other DNA sequences within the sample encode an identical CDR3. J is TRBJ2-1 and V is TRBV28, with unresolved D. V was shortened by 3 bases and J by 7 bases, with 4 bases between the two germline ends. Germline CDR1 reads MDHEN; CDR2 reads SYDVKM. This CDR3 comprises 11 residues. CDR3 coding DNA: TGTGCCAGCAGTTTGTCGAATGAGCAGTTCTTC. This encodes CASSLSNEQFF.

The gene calls are TRBV11-2 and TRBJ1-2, with D possibly TRBD1 on 5 matching bases. Trimming shortened V by 4 bases and J by 4 bases, and 16 bases separated the two germline ends. The germline CDR1 and CDR2 sequences are SGHAT and FQNNGV. This CDR3 region has 15 residues. CDR3 sequence: CASSSDVGEGYGYTF. CDR3 coding DNA: TGTGCCAGCAGCTCCGATGTGGGGGAGGGCTATGGCTACACCTTC.

The CDR3 here is CASSEDRGRYTF. In DNA form, the CDR3 reads TGTGCCAGCAGTGAGGACAGGGGTCGCTACACCTTC. The rearrangement links TRBV2 to TRBJ1-2; TRBD1 matches at 9 bases. This CDR3 has 12 residues. The trim removed 3 bases at V and 9 bases at J, leaving 2 bases unmatched. From germline, CDR1 is SNHLY and CDR2 FYNNEI.

This clone was seen only a few times. This sequence joins TRBV2 and TRBJ1-5, with TRBD1 as a possible D gene (5 bases). CDR3 length equals 13 residues. CDR1 and CDR2 from the germline V gene are SNHLY and FYNNEI. The V end was cut by 3 bases, the J end by 7 bases, with 10 bases between. The CDR3 loop reads CASSEQGRQPQHF. CDR3 bases: TGTGCCAGCAGTGAGCAGGGACGGCAGCCCCAGCATTTT.